The 23 T cell receptor beta chains given below trace back to one sample, sequenced in a study of blood T cell repertoires in COVID-19. Assay: immunoSEQ multiplex PCR; the TCRdb copy retains only in-frame clones and omits some. The data show roughly 170,000 clones, around 80% seen once. Sequenced sample: peripheral blood. The receptors come from a human donor in a cohort sampled during active COVID-19.

V and J are TRBV6-1 and TRBJ1-2; D may be TRBD1 (6 bases). In germline, CDR1 is MNHNS, CDR2 SASEGT. Trimming cost V 2 bases and J 4 bases, with 17 bases left between them. The CDR3 spans 16 residues. CDR3 protein: CASSESLGALIYGYTF. Written as DNA, the CDR3 is TGTGCCAGCAGTGAAAGTTTGGGGGCGCTTATCTATGGCTACACCTTC.

The chain carries TRBV18 and TRBJ1-2, with a weak D call TRBD1 (6 bases). The CDR3 covers 14 residues. Germline CDR1 KGHSH, CDR2 LQKENI. V shed 2 bases and J shed 4 bases, with 11 bases lying between them. In nucleotides, the CDR3 is TGTGCCAGCTCACCAGACAGGCTCCGCTATGGCTACACCTTC. As protein: CASSPDRLRYGYTF.

This clone was picked up a small number of times. The rearrangement joins TRBV5-1 to TRBJ1-1; TRBD1 matches 7 bases. The J segment lost 10 bases and the V segment lost 0 bases, leaving 9 bases of the junction unmatched. Germline assignment: CDR1 SGHRS and CDR2 YFSETQ. The CDR3 consists of 14 residues. In DNA, the CDR3 is TGCGCCAGCAGCTTGGCCCGGGACAGTGGGGTAGCTTTCTTT. Its translation is CASSLARDSGVAFF.

The chain links TRBV7-3 to TRBJ1-1; perhaps TRBD1 as D (5 bases). The V end was cut by 2 bases, the J end by 1 base, with 8 bases between. Germline V CDR1 and CDR2: SGHTA, FQGTGA. The length of the CDR3 is 14 residues. DNA of the CDR3: TGTGCCAGCAGCTTACTCGGGGGGAACACTGAAGCTTTCTTT. Its translation is CASSLLGGNTEAFF.

The J gene is TRBJ1-2, the V gene TRBV24-1; unclear D gene. The CDR3 has 13 residues. Germline V CDR1 and CDR2: KGHDR, SFDVKD. Trimming removed 5 bases from V and 8 bases from J, with 14 bases in between. DNA of the CDR3: TGTGCCACCAGTGGATCCCCCTTCCGGGGCTACACCTTC. It is translated as CATSGSPFRGYTF.

V usage is TRBV29-1 and J usage is TRBJ1-1; D perhaps matches TRBD1 (6 bases). Trimming left V 6 bases short and J 4 bases short, with 15 bases between. CDR3 length equals 13 residues. The germline CDR1 and CDR2 sequences are SQVTM and ANQGSEA. The CDR3 protein is CSVDPQGSTEAFF. In DNA form, the CDR3 reads TGCAGCGTGGATCCACAGGGAAGCACTGAAGCTTTCTTT.

This chain joins TRBV6-5 and TRBJ1-2; the D gene is possibly TRBD1 (5 bases). V lost 0 bases, J lost 8 bases, and 10 bases lay in between. The germline CDR1 and CDR2 sequences are MNHEY and SVGAGI. The CDR3 extends over 13 amino acids. The CDR3 nucleotides are TGTGCCAGCAGTTACTCCAGGGAACGAGGCTACACCTTC. It specifies CASSYSRERGYTF.

V and J are TRBV6-5 and TRBJ1-5; no clear D gene. The length of the CDR3 is 15 residues. Germline CDR1 and CDR2: MNHEY and SVGAGI. V was pared by 6 bases and J by 8 bases, with 20 bases between. As DNA, the CDR3 is TGTGCCAGCAGCCCCGCACCGGGGAGCGGAGAGCCCCAGCATTTT. This codes for CASSPAPGSGEPQHF.

This sequence joins TRBV7-6 and TRBJ2-2; TRBD1 is a possible D gene (5 bases). Trimming left V 1 base short and J 5 bases short, with 11 bases between. CDR1 is SGHVS, CDR2 FNYEAQ, per germline. This CDR3 contains 15 residues. Here the CDR3 DNA reads TGTGCCAGCAGCTTAGGCAGGGCCAAGACCGGGGAGCTGTTTTTT. It codes for CASSLGRAKTGELFF.

V gene TRBV25-1 combines with J gene TRBJ1-4, with 7 nucleotides matching TRBD1. Germline V lookup: CDR1 MGHDK, CDR2 SYGVNS. The length of the CDR3 is 15 residues. The trim removed 8 bases at V and 3 bases at J, leaving 9 bases unmatched. The CDR3 sequence is CASRKGQDPNEKLFF. The CDR3 nucleotides read TGTGCCAGCCGTAAAGGACAGGACCCTAATGAAAAACTGTTTTTT.

This clone was seen a single time. The chain employs TRBV3-1 (or the pseudogene TRBV3-2) and TRBJ2-2; a weak D match, TRBD1 (5 bases). The CDR3 is made up of 17 amino acids. CDR1 and CDR2 from the germline V gene are LGHDT and YNNKEL (reference sequence). V was clipped by 0 bases and J by 3 bases, with 14 bases between them. CDR3 sequence reads: CASSQDVRTGDTGELFF. DNA of the CDR3: TGTGCCAGCAGCCAAGATGTTCGAACAGGCGACACCGGGGAGCTGTTTTTT.

This clone appeared once. The genes are TRBV25-1 and TRBJ2-5; perhaps TRBD2 as D (6 bases). Germline V gene sequence: CDR1 MGHDK, CDR2 SYGVNS. The ends were cut back, 3 bases at V and 3 bases at J, with 14 bases in the middle. This CDR3 comprises 15 residues. This CDR3 is CASSESGQVKETQYF. The CDR3 DNA follows: TGTGCCAGCAGTGAGAGCGGGCAGGTTAAAGAGACCCAGTACTTC.

This clone was picked up one time. The CDR3 here is CASSLPRDSKEMNTEAFF. Here the CDR3 DNA reads TGTGCCAGCAGCTTGCCGCGGGACAGTAAAGAGATGAACACTGAAGCTTTCTTT. The chain has TRBV7-8 and TRBJ1-1; 7 nucleotides line up with TRBD1. Germline trimming cut 3 bases from V and 0 bases from J; bases unmatched to any gene: 13. Germline-derived CDR1 and CDR2 are SGHVS and FQNEAQ. The CDR3 extends over 18 amino acids. Using reference TRBV7-8 and TRBJ1-1 for the parts outside the CDR3, the full variable domain is GAGVSQSPRYKVAKRGQDVALRCDPISGHVSLFWYQQALGQGPEFLTYFQNEAQLDKSGLPSDRFFAERPEGSVSTLKIQRTQQEDSAVYLCASSLPRDSKEMNTEAFFGQGTRLTVV.

This sequence joins TRBV29-1 and TRBJ2-2; the match to TRBD1 covers 9 bases. The CDR3 has 14 residues. V dropped 8 bases and J dropped 4; count of bases not matched to a gene: 8. The germline gives CDR1 SQVTM, CDR2 ANQGSEA. The CDR3 bases are TGCAGCTTTCGTCCGGACAGGGGCACCGGGGAGCTGTTTTTT. Its protein product is CSFRPDRGTGELFF.

Turning to this clone: Other nucleotide sequences from this sample produce the same CDR3. CDR3 coding DNA: TGTGCCAGCAGCCCCGGGACTAGCGGGTACGAGCAGTACTTC. Translating it yields CASSPGTSGYEQYF. The chain employs TRBV3-1 (or the pseudogene TRBV3-2) and TRBJ2-7; 12 bases are shared with TRBD2. J lost 4 bases, V lost 4 bases, and 2 bases had no gene match. The germline V gene encodes CDR1 LGHDT and CDR2 YNNKEL (reference sequence). The CDR3 covers 14 residues.

V and J are TRBV6-2 or TRBV6-3 and TRBJ1-5; D is ambiguous. This CDR3 is 17 amino acids long. Germline V gene lookup returns CDR1 MNHEY and CDR2 SVGEGT. Trimming took 5 bases from V and 5 from J, leaving 22 bases between them. CDR3 sequence: CASSKRTGMPLDQPQHF. CDR3 DNA sequence: TGTGCCAGCAGTAAACGGACCGGGATGCCATTGGATCAGCCCCAGCATTTT.

The rearrangement joins TRBV7-8 to TRBJ1-2, with D uncertain. Trimming stripped 2 bases from V and 6 bases from J, with 10 bases between. The CDR3 consists of 13 residues. Per the germline V gene, CDR1 is SGHVS and CDR2 is FQNEAQ. CDR3 sequence (DNA): TGTGCCAGCAGCTTAAAACTAACTGATGGCTACACCTTC. Translating it yields CASSLKLTDGYTF.

V usage is TRBV3-1 (or the pseudogene TRBV3-2) and J usage is TRBJ1-2, with D perhaps TRBD1 (5 bases). The length of the CDR3 is 14 residues. V was cut by 4 bases and J by 4 bases, with 13 bases left in between. The germline gives CDR1 LGHDT, CDR2 YNNKEL (reference sequence). The DNA for the CDR3 is TGTGCCAGCAGCCGGGGTGAAGGGGTCTATGGCTACACCTTC. It translates to CASSRGEGVYGYTF.

This chain links TRBV7-9 with TRBJ1-3; no clear D. V lost 6 bases, J lost 4 bases, and 16 bases lay in between. The CDR3 loop spans 15 amino acids. Germline V gene data show CDR1 as SEHNR and CDR2 as FQNEAQ (reference sequence). The CDR3 reads CASSPTSSSGNTIYF. CDR3 in DNA: TGTGCCAGCAGTCCAACATCATCCTCAGGAAACACCATATATTTT.

The chain has TRBV29-1 and TRBJ1-2; D is perhaps TRBD1 (5 bases). Germline V lookup: CDR1 SQVTM, CDR2 ANQGSEA. The V and J ends lost 5 bases and 7 bases respectively, with 11 bases between them. The CDR3 is made up of 11 amino acids. For the CDR3, the DNA is TGCAGCGTTACTGGGGGAGGTGGCTACACCTTC. Residues: CSVTGGGGYTF.

The CDR3 loop is CASSLEGTSGGFGEQYF. CDR3 nucleotide sequence: TGTGCCAGCAGCTTGGAGGGGACTAGCGGGGGGTTTGGCGAGCAGTACTTC. The chain has TRBV5-5 and TRBJ2-7, with 15 bases identical to TRBD2. V lost 0 bases, J lost 6 bases, and 7 bases stayed unmatched. The CDR3 is 17 residues long. CDR1 SGHKS and CDR2 YYEKEE come from the germline V gene (reference sequence).

V and J are TRBV6-5 and TRBJ2-7; TRBD1 matches at 9 bases. With 7 bases clipped from V and 4 bases from J, the junction kept 8 bases outside the gene matches. The CDR3 spans 14 residues. The V gene's germline CDR1 is MNHEY and CDR2 SVGAGI. CDR3 loop: CASKTGGAGYEQYF. CDR3 in DNA: TGTGCCAGCAAAACAGGGGGCGCCGGTTACGAGCAGTACTTC.

The gene calls are TRBV6-5 and TRBJ2-7; 7 bases align to TRBD1. Germline assignment: CDR1 MNHEY and CDR2 SVGAGI. V gave up 6 bases and J gave up 6 bases; unmatched junction bases: 8. The CDR3 has 13 residues. Written as DNA, the CDR3 is TGTGCCAGCAGCGACAGGGTTCAGGGCGAGCAGTACTTC. Translated, it gives CASSDRVQGEQYF.